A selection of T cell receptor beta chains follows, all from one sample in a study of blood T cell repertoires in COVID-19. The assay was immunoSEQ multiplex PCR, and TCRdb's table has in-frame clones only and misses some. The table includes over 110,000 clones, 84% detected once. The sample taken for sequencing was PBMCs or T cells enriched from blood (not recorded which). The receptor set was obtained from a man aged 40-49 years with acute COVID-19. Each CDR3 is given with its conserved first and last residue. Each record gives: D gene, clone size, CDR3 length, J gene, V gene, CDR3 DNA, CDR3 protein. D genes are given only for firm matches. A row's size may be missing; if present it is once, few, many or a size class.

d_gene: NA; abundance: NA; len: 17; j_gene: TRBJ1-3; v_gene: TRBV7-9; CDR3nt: TGTGCCAGCAGCCCCCCAAGAGGAAAGCTGCGTGGAAACACCATATATTTT; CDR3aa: CASSPPRGKLRGNTIYF
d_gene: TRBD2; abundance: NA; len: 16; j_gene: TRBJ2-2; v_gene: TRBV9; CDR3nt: TGTGCCAGCAGCGAAGGACTAGCGGGAGATGGCGGGGAGCTGTTTTTT; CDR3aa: CASSEGLAGDGGELFF
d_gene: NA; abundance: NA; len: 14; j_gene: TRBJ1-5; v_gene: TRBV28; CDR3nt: TGTGCCAGCGGAAGCGGGCTGGACAATCAGCCCCAGCATTTT; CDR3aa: CASGSGLDNQPQHF
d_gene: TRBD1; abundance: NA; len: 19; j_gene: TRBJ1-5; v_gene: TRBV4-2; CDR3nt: TGTGCCAGCAGCAAGATAGGACAGGGTTTCGCGGGAAGCAATCAGCCCCAGCATTTT; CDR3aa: CASSKIGQGFAGSNQPQHF
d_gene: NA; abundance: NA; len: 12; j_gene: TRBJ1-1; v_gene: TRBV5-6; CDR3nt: TGTGCCAGCAGCTTGGCTCGGACTGAAGCTTTCTTT; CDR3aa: CASSLARTEAFF
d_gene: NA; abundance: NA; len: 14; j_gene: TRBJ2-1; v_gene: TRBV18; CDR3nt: TGTGCCAGCTCACCACCTGCTAGCACCAATGAGCAGTTCTTC; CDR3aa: CASSPPASTNEQFF
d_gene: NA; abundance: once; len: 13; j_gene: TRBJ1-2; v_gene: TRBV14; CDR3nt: TGTGCCAGCAGCCGGTTTCGAGGCTATGGCTACACCTTC; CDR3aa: CASSRFRGYGYTF
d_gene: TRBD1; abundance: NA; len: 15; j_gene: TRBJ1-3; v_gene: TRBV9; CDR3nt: TGTGCCAGCAGCGCGTCGACAGGGGGCTACAACACCATATATTTT; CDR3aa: CASSASTGGYNTIYF
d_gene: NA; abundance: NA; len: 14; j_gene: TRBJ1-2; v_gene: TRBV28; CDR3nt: TGTGCCAGCAGGCTTGATACAGCTAACTATGGCTACACCTTC; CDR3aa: CASRLDTANYGYTF
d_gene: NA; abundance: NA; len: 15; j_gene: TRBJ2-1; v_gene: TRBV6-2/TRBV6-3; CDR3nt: TGTGCCAGCAGTTACTCGGGAGTGAACTACAATGAGCAGTTCTTC; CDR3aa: CASSYSGVNYNEQFF
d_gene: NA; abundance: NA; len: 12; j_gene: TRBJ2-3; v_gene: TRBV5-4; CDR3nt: TGTGCCAGCAGCTTCGCGACAGATACGCAGTATTTT; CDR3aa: CASSFATDTQYF
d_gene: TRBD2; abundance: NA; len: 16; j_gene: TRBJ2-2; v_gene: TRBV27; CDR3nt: TGTGCCAGCAGTTCATGGACTAGCGGGCTAGTCGGGGAGCTGTTTTTT; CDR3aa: CASSSWTSGLVGELFF
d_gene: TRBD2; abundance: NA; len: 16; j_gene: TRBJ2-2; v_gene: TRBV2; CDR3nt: TGTGCCAGCAGTGGGGATAGCGGGGGAAACACCGGGGAGCTGTTTTTT; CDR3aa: CASSGDSGGNTGELFF
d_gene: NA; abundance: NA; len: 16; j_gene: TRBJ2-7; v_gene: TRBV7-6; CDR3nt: TGTGCCAGCAGCTTAGTATCCAGGGCAGATCTCTACGAGCAGTACTTC; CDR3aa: CASSLVSRADLYEQYF
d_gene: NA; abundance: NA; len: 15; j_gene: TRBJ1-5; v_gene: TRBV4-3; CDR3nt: TGCGCCAGCAGCCAAGAAAACAGGCGAGATCAGCCCCAGCATTTT; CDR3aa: CASSQENRRDQPQHF
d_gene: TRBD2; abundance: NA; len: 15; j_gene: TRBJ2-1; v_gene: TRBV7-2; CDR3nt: TGTGCCAGCAGCCTCGGGAGGGCTTCCTACAATGAGCAGTTCTTC; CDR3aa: CASSLGRASYNEQFF
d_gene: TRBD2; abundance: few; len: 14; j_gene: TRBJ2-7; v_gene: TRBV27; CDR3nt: TGTGCCAGCAGTCCCGAGCGGGGTCACTACGAGCAGTACTTC; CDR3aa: CASSPERGHYEQYF
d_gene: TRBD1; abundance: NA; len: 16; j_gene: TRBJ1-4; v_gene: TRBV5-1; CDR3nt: TGCGCCAGCAGCTTCGGACAGGGGGCAACTAATGAAAAACTGTTTTTT; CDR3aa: CASSFGQGATNEKLFF
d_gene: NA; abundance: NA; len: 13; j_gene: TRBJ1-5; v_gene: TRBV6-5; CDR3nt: TGTGCCAGCAGTTCTCAGGGGAACCAGCCCCAGCATTTT; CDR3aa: CASSSQGNQPQHF
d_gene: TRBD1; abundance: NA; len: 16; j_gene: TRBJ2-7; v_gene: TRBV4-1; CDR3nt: TGCGCCAGCAGCCACCCAAGGGGGACAGGGGGTTACGAGCAGTACTTC; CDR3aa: CASSHPRGTGGYEQYF
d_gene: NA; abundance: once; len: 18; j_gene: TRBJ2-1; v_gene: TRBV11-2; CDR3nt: TGTGCCAGCAGCCCAAAGGTAGGGGCCCTGTTCTCCTACAATGAGCAGTTCTTC; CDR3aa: CASSPKVGALFSYNEQFF
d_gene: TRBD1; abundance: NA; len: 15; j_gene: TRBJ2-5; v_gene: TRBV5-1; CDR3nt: TGCGCCAGCAGCCAAGACAGGGTAGGAGGAGAGACCCAGTACTTC; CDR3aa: CASSQDRVGGETQYF
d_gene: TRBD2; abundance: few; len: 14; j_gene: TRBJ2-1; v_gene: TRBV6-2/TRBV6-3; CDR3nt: TGTGCCAGCAGTTACTTGGGGGGGAGCAATGAGCAGTTCTTC; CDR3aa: CASSYLGGSNEQFF
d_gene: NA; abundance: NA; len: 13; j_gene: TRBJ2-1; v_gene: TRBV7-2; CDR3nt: TGTGCCAGCAGCCTCGACAGAAGCAATGAGCAGTTCTTC; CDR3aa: CASSLDRSNEQFF
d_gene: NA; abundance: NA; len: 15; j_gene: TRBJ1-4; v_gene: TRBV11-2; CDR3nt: TGTGCCAGCAGCCCTCTCAGGGGTACTAATGAAAAACTGTTTTTT; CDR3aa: CASSPLRGTNEKLFF
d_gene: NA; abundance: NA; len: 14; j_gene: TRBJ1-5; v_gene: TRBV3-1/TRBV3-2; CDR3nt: TGTGCCAGCAGCCAGCGATTTGGGCCTCAGCCCCAGCATTTT; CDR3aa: CASSQRFGPQPQHF
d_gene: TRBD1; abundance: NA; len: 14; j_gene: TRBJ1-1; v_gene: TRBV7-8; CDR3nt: TGTGCCAGCAGTCGCGGGACAGCGAACACTGAAGCTTTCTTT; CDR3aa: CASSRGTANTEAFF
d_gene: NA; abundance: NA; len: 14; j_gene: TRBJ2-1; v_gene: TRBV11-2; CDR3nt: TGTGCCAGCAGCTTTAGCGGAGTAGGCAATGAGCAGTTCTTC; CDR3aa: CASSFSGVGNEQFF
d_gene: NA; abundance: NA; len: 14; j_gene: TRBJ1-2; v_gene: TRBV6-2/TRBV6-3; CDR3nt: TGTGCCAGCAGTTACGGAGGGAAGAACTATGGCTACACCTTC; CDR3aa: CASSYGGKNYGYTF
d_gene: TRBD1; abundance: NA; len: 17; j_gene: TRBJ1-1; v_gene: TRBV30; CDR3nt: TGTGCCTGGAGTCCCCCCGGGACAGGGGCGTTGAACACTGAAGCTTTCTTT; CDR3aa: CAWSPPGTGALNTEAFF
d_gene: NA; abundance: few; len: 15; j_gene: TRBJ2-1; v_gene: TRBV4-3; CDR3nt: TGCGCCAGCAGCCAAGTGATGCGGGTCTACAATGAGCAGTTCTTC; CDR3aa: CASSQVMRVYNEQFF
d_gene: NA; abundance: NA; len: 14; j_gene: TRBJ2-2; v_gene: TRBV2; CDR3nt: TGTGCCAGCACCCTAGACTCGAACACCGGGGAGCTGTTTTTT; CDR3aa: CASTLDSNTGELFF
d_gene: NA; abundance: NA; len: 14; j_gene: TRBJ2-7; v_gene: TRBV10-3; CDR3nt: TGTGCCATCACCCAGGGAGTGGGGGGCTACGAGCAGTACTTC; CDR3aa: CAITQGVGGYEQYF
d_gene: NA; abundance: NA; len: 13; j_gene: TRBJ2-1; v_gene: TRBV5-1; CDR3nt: TGCGCCAGCAGCTTGGACAGGGTCGATGAGCAGTTCTTC; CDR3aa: CASSLDRVDEQFF
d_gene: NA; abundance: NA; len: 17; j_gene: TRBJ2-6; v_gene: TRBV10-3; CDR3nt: TGTGCCATCAGTGAGTATGGGAGCGACTCTGGGGCCAACGTCCTGACTTTC; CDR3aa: CAISEYGSDSGANVLTF
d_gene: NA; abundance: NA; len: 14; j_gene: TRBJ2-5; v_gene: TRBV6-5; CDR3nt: TGTGCCAGCACCCTGGGGGCGGCCAGTGAGACCCAGTACTTC; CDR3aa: CASTLGAASETQYF
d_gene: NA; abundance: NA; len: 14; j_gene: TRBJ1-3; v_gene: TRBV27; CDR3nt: TGTGCCAGCAGTTTGATCAGGGGCTCGGGCACCATATATTTT; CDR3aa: CASSLIRGSGTIYF
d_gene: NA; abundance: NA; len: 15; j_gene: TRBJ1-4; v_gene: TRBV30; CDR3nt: TGTGCCTGGAGTGCAACAGGGTACGCTAATGAAAAACTGTTTTTT; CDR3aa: CAWSATGYANEKLFF
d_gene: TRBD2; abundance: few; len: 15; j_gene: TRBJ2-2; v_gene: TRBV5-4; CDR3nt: TGTGCCAGCAGCCTTAGACTAGCGGGAGCCGGGGAGCTGTTTTTT; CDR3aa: CASSLRLAGAGELFF
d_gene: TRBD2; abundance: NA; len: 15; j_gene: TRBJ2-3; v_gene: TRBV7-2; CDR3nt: TGTGCCAGCAGCCCCGACCTGGGGGGGGCAGATACGCAGTATTTT; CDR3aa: CASSPDLGGADTQYF
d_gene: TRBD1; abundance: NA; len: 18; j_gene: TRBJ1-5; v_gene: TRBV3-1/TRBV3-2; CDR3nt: TGTGCCAGCAGCCAAGATCCAGACAGGGGTAGTGGCAATCAGCCCCAGCATTTT; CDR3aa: CASSQDPDRGSGNQPQHF
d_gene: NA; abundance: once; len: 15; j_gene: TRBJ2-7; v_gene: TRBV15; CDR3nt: TGTGCCACCAGCAGTCAACGGGTTCTTCCCTACGAGCAGTACTTC; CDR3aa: CATSSQRVLPYEQYF
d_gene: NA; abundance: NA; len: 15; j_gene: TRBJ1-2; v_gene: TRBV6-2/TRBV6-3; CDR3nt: TGTGCCAGCAGTTATAACCCCCAGGCCTACTATGGCTACACCTTC; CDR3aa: CASSYNPQAYYGYTF
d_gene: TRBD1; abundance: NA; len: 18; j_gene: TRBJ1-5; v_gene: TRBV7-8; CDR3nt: TGTGCCAGCAGCTCCCGGGACAGGGGGGAAGCCACCAATCAGCCCCAGCATTTT; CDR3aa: CASSSRDRGEATNQPQHF
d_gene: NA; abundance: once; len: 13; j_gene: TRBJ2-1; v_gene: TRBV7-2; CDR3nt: TGTGCCAGCAGCCCGGGACTGGGGATTAAGCAGTTCTTC; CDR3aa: CASSPGLGIKQFF
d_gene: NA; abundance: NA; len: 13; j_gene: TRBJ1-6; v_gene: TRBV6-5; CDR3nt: TGTGCCAGCAGTTACTCACAGAATTCACCCCTCCACTTT; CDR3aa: CASSYSQNSPLHF
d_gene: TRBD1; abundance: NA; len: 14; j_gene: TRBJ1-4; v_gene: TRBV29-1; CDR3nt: TGCAGCGCTGCCCGGGACAGCAAATCGGAAAAACTGTTTTTT; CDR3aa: CSAARDSKSEKLFF
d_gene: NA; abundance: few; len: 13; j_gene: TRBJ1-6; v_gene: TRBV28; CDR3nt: TGTGCCAGCAGTCCAGGCTATAATTCACCCCTCCACTTT; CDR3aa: CASSPGYNSPLHF
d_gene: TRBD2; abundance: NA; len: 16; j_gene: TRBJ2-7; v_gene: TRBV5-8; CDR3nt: TGTGCCAGCAGCTCCTATTCCGGCGGGGGAGCCTACGAGCAGTACTTC; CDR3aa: CASSSYSGGGAYEQYF
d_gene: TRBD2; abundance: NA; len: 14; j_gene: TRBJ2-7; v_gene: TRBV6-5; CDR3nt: TGTGCCAGCAGGCGACTAGCGGGTTCCTACGAGCAGTACTTC; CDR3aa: CASRRLAGSYEQYF
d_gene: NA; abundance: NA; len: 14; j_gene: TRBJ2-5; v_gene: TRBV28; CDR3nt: TGTGCCAGCAGTCCCGGACTATTCCAAGAGACCCAGTACTTC; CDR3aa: CASSPGLFQETQYF
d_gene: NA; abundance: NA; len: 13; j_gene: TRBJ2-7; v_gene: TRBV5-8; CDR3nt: TGTGCCAGCAGCACCCGGGGAAGATACGAGCAGTACTTC; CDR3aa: CASSTRGRYEQYF
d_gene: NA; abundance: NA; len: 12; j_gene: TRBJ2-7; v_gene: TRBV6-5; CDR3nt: TGTGCCAGCAGTTATATTCGTTACGAGCAGTACTTC; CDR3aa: CASSYIRYEQYF
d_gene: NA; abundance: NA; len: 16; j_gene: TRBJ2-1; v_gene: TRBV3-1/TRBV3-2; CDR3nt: TGTGCCAGCAGCACTGTTCAGGAAAATAAGTGGCATGAGCAGTTCTTC; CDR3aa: CASSTVQENKWHEQFF
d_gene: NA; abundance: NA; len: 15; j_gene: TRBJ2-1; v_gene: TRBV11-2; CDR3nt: TGTGCCAGCAGCTTAGGTCGTTCGAGCTTTCATGAGCAGTTCTTC; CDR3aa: CASSLGRSSFHEQFF
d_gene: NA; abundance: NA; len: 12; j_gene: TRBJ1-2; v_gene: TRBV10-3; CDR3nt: TGTGCCATCAAAGAGCTTAACTATGGCTACACCTTC; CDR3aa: CAIKELNYGYTF
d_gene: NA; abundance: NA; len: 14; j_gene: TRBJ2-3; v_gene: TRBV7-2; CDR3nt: TGTGCCAGCAGCTTGAGGGGGGGCGGCCTTACGCAGTATTTT; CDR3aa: CASSLRGGGLTQYF